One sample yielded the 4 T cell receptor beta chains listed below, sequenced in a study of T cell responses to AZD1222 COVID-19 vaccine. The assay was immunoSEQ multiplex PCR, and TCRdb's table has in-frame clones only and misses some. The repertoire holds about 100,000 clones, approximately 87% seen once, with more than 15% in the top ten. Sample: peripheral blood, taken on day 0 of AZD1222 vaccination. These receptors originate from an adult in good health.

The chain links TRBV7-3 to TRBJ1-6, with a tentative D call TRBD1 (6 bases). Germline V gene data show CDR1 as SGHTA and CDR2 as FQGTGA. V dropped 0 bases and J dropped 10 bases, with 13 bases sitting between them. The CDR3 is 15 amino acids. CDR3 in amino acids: CASSLTGGGRSPLHF. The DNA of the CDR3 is TGTGCCAGCAGCTTAACGGGGGGCGGACGGTCACCCCTCCACTTT.

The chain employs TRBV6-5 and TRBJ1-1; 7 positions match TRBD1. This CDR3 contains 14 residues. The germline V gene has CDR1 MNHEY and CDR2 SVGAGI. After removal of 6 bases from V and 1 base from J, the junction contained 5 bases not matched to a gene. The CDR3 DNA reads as TGTGCCAGCAGGGGGGACAGAACGAACACTGAAGCTTTCTTT. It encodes CASRGDRTNTEAFF.

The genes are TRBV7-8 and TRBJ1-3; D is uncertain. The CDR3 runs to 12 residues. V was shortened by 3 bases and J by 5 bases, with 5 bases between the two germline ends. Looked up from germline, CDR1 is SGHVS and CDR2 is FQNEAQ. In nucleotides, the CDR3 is TGTGCCAGCAGCTTCGGAAGAAACACCATATATTTT. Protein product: CASSFGRNTIYF.

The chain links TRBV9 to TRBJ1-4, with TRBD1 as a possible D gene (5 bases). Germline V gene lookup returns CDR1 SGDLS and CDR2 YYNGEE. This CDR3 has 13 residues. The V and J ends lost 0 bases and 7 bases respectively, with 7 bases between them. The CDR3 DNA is TGTGCCAGCAGCGTAGGCGGGACTGAAAAACTGTTTTTT. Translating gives CASSVGGTEKLFF.